The present T cell receptor beta chain was sequenced within a study of read filtering for tumor transcriptome and immune sequencing. About the research overall: The cohort had over 16 men and under 15 women aged roughly 40 to 80, mean roughly 66 years.

The sample holds many counts of this clonotype. From 300 to 450 ng of RNA, a library with molecular barcoded alpha/delta and beta/gamma adaptors was made. TCRdb ran MiXCR on the reads and lists one entry per CDR3 protein. The sample consists of about 58,000 distinct CDR3 sequences, roughly an eighth of them appearing once. From germline, CDR1 is MNHNY and CDR2 SVGAGI (reference sequence). Trimming took 6 bases from V and 7 from J; bases not matched to a gene: 10. The CDR3 loop spans 15 amino acids. Specimen: a population of CD138-negative cells sorted from bone marrow. The source of this sequence is a donor at least 40 years old with multiple myeloma. The gene calls are TRBV6-6 and TRBJ2-1; TRBD2 matches 9 bases. CDR3 protein: CASRQPGLASNEQFF. The CDR3 region has the DNA TGTGCCAGCAGGCAACCGGGACTAGCCTCAAATGAGCAGTTCTTC.